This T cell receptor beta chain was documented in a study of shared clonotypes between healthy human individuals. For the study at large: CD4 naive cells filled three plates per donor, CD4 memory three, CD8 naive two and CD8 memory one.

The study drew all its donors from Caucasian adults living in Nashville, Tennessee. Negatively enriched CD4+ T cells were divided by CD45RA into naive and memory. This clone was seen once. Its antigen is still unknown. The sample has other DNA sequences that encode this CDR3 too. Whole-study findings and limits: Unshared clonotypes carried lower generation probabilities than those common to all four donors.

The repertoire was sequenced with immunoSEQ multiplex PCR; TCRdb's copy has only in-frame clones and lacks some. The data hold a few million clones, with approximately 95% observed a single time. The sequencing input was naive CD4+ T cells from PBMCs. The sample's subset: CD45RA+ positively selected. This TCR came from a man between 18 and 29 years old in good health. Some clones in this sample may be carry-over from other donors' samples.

This chain's CDR3 is CASSQGETQYF. In DNA form, the CDR3 reads TGTGCCAGCAGCCAGGGGGAGACCCAGTACTTC. The chain links TRBV11-3 to TRBJ2-5; a possible D gene is TRBD1 (6 bases). The CDR3 runs to 11 residues. CDR1 and CDR2 from the germline V gene are SGHNT and YENEEA. Deletions cut 5 bases from V and 5 bases from J, with 6 bases between.